This TCR beta chain came from a study of OX40 agonist ivuxolimab in advanced cancers. Trimming cost V 5 bases and J 3 bases; bases outside gene matches: 4. Germline CDR1 MNHEY, CDR2 SVGAGI. The CDR3 has 14 residues. This clone was detected only a few times. Its antigen is not known. TCRdb keeps only in-frame clones here, not all; method: immunoSEQ multiplex PCR. In the table there are roughly 98,000 clones, 70% to 85% of which are singletons. Study conclusions and caveats: In the expanded peripheral T cells, antigen specificity was never determined.

The TCR comes from an adult with an advanced solid tumor such as melanoma, head and neck, liver or kidney cancer. The J gene is TRBJ1-1, the V gene TRBV6-5, with 9 nucleotides matching TRBD1. Sequences were derived from CD4+ or CD8+ T cells sorted from blood, sampled in a trial of the OX40 agonist ivuxolimab. The CDR3 reads CASSTGTGYTEAFF. Written as DNA, the CDR3 is TGTGCCAGCAGTACCGGGACAGGGTACACTGAAGCTTTCTTT.